What follows are 6 T cell receptor beta chains derived from one specimen sequenced in a study of T cells expressing NK-cell markers. TCRdb re-called the 5' RACE reads; every CDR3 protein appears as one record, without DNA. The sample table includes about half a million distinct CDR3 sequences. Sequencing was done on a sample of blood T cells: a sorted CD56 or NKG2C T cell subset, CD4+ or CD8+ T cells, or bulk PBMC T cells (not recorded which). These receptors all stem from a woman between 50 and 59 years old in good health.

The rearrangement links TRBV4-1 to TRBJ1-1. The germline V gene encodes CDR1 MGHRA and CDR2 YSYEKL. The CDR3 is made up of 15 amino acids. This CDR3 is CASSQVVVPNTEAFF.

The chain uses TRBV7-9 and TRBJ2-3; the TCRdb call, TRBD2, lacks DNA for checking. This CDR3 is built from 15 residues. From germline, CDR1 is SEHNR and CDR2 FQNEAQ (reference sequence). The CDR3 region is CASSTGLAATDTQYF.

This chain uses TRBV2 with TRBJ2-4. This CDR3 region has 14 residues. Germline assignment: CDR1 SNHLY and CDR2 FYNNEI. This CDR3 reads CASKHGTALAVQYF. The variable domain in full, completed from reference TRBV2 and TRBJ2-4, reads EPEVTQTPSHQVTQMGQEVILRCVPISNHLYFYWYRQILGQKVEFLVSFYNNEISEKSEIFDDQFSVERPDGSNFTLKIRSTKLEDSAMYFCASKHGTALAVQYFGAGTRLSVL.

The chain is built from TRBV5-1 and TRBJ2-1; TCRdb indicates TRBD2, and absent DNA this call remains unverified. The germline V gene encodes CDR1 SGHRS and CDR2 YFSETQ. CDR3 length equals 16 residues. CDR3 protein: CASSSWTSGIYNEQFF. Variable domain in full (rest from reference TRBV5-1 and TRBJ2-1): KAGVTQTPRYLIKTRGQQVTLSCSPISGHRSVSWYQQTPGQGLQFLFEYFSETQRNKGNFPGRFSGRQFSNSRSEMNVSTLELGDSALYLCASSSWTSGIYNEQFFGPGTRLTVL.

The rearrangement links TRBV30 to TRBJ1-1; TCRdb reports TRBD1, a call that lacks DNA to check it against. Per the germline V gene, CDR1 is GTSNPN and CDR2 is SVGIG (reference sequence). CDR3 size: 16 residues. CDR3: CAWKGKGKGTRTEAFF. Using reference TRBV30 and TRBJ1-1 for the parts outside the CDR3, the full variable domain is SQTIHQWPATLVQPVGSPLSLECTVEGTSNPNLYWYRQAAGRGLQLLFYSVGIGQISSEVPQNLSASRPQDRQFILSSKKLLLSDSGFYLCAWKGKGKGTRTEAFFGQGTRLTVV.

The rearrangement links TRBV5-4 to TRBJ2-3. This CDR3 is 14 amino acids long. The germline V gene has CDR1 SGHNT and CDR2 YYREEE (reference sequence). CDR3 amino acids: CASSLDYLRDTQYF.